This T cell receptor beta chain was sequenced in a study of cytotoxic CD8 clonotypes in ibrutinib-treated CLL (dated by TCRdb to 2020 to 2022). Regarding the research as a whole: The cohort was composed of roughly ten relapsed/refractory and 15 treatment-naive patients; IGHV unmutated status was identified in some 17 patients. Partial responses were observed in some 24 patients and complete responses in 2; after a median follow-up of around 68 months, remission was maintained in 15 or so patients and progression was observed in roughly 12. The response samples were drawn at a median of around eleven months into treatment, with a range of about 6 to 36 months. On average, each sample yielded 250,000 to 300,000 productive templates and about 100,000 productive rearrangements. Of the approximately 86 participants in the trial, about two dozen had longitudinal samples available. Cryopreserved peripheral blood mononuclear cells were obtained prior to treatment, at the time of response, and at either disease progression or sustained remission. Every sample from remission and from progressive disease was obtained while the patients were still on ibrutinib.

The goal of deep resolution MiSeq sequencing was a depth between 1 in 1 million and 1 in 200,000 T cells, and coverage averaged 10x per clonotype. The immunoSEQ hsTCRB Kit was used to generate the TCR beta libraries. The paper's processing steps were these. The data were analyzed with ImmunoSEQ Analyzer and ImmunoSEQ Data Assistant, and V, D and J gene assignments followed IMGT definitions. Clonality was computed as one minus normalized Shannon entropy of productive rearrangement frequencies, ranging from 0 to 1. Only overrepresented clonotypes making up at least 0.05% of each patient's repertoire were included in the public clonotype analysis. More than ten age-matched healthy donor repertoires from immuneACCESS were used as controls for clonality. TCRdb provides this immuneACCESS table in a form limited to in-frame rearrangements. Some clones are lacking; in checked studies, under half of them reflect an unresolved V gene, and why the rest are absent is not known. That table gives V, J and clone size, and the DNA gave D and trimming. The sample table lists approximately 350,000 clones, roughly 70% of them with a count of one. The ten top clones hold under 8% of the sample.

For TCR beta library preparation, about 2 micrograms of genomic DNA were isolated from cryopreserved PBMCs. Longitudinal blood samples from CLL patients on ibrutinib monotherapy underwent high-throughput TCR beta sequencing. The patients took part in an open-label, single-center phase 2 trial of ibrutinib monotherapy. Trimming costs V 0 bases and J 8 bases, and their ends lie 11 bases apart. CDR1 SGHRS and CDR2 YFSETQ were looked up in the germline V gene. From cysteine to phenylalanine, the CDR3 is 14 amino acids long. Left in the record is the CDR3 DNA by itself, 42 bases read in frame from the first base. Points the paper makes about the study in general: Sustained-remission and progressing patients did not have matched sampling times, and lymph node repertoires were not examined. At baseline, clonality was higher than in age-matched healthy donors and showed a strong correlation with circulating CD8+ T-cell counts. Clonality increased at ibrutinib response, stayed stable in sustained remission, and fell back toward baseline at progression. Public clonotypes were rare and either shrank or stayed stable during treatment, and the rise in clonality at ibrutinib response reflected expansion of private clonotypes.

Notes on this clone: The antigen it recognizes is unknown. No much larger clone is present one base from it, and per-base qualities are unavailable.

Sequences were derived from PBMCs, sampled after 36 months of ibrutinib treatment. The rearranged segments are TRBV5-1 and TRBJ1-4; the D gene identity is not certain. The TCR sequence derives from a human donor with chronic lymphocytic leukemia. The encoded CDR3 is CASSLGGFGEKLFF. In nucleotides, the sequence is TGCGCCAGCAGCTTGGGAGGGTTTGGGGAAAAACTGTTTTTT.